This T cell receptor (beta chain) originates from a study of shared clonotypes between healthy human individuals. From germline, CDR1 is SGHTA and CDR2 FQGNSA. The CDR3 length is 14 residues. With V trimmed by 1 base and J by 5 bases, 4 bases remained unmatched. Some clones are missing from TCRdb's copy, which holds only in-frame ones; the method was immunoSEQ multiplex PCR. The sample lists roughly 220,000 clones, 65% occurring once. The rearrangement links TRBV7-2 to TRBJ1-2; 7 bases line up with TRBD1. The source material was memory CD4+ T cells sorted from blood. The sample's subset: CD45RA-negative fraction. The receptor was derived from a man aged 25-45 years in good health. In nucleotides, the CDR3 is TGTGCCAGCAGCTTAGACGACAGGGTATATGGCTACACCTTC. Translating it yields CASSLDDRVYGYTF.